Listed here are 3 T cell receptor beta chains from one sample, sequenced in a study of T cells in Graves' hyperthyroidism and ophthalmopathy. Amplification yielded TCR beta CDR3 regions, with RNA transcripts as the source. TCR CDR3 underwent first-round RT-PCR with the HTBI primer set. TCRdb independently ran MiXCR on the multiplex PCR reads; one entry per CDR3 protein. The sample comprises almost 250,000 distinct CDR3 sequences, almost 25% of which are singletons, and roughly 35% rests with the top ten. The sequenced sample consisted of blood. These receptors all come from a woman between 35 and 50 years old with Graves' ophthalmopathy.

The sample holds a few counts of this clonotype. This chain connects TRBV30 to TRBJ2-7; perhaps TRBD2 as D (6 bases). The CDR3 runs to 14 residues. CDR1 GTSNPN and CDR2 SVGIG come from the germline V gene (reference sequence). Trimming took off 2 bases at V and 2 bases at J, with 13 bases between the two ends. In DNA, the CDR3 is TGTGCCTGGAGTCCCCAGGGCGGGGCCTACGAGCAGTACTTC. Its translation is CAWSPQGGAYEQYF.

This clonotype has at least ten counts. The chain employs TRBV11-2 and TRBJ2-6; perhaps TRBD2 as D (6 bases). The CDR3 loop spans 17 amino acids. The germline CDR1 and CDR2 sequences are SGHAT and FQNNGV. Trimming left V 4 bases short and J 0 bases short, with 13 bases between. CDR3 DNA sequence: TGTGCCAGCAGCTCCATGGGACTCGTCTCTGGGGCCAACGTCCTGACTTTC. Amino acids: CASSSMGLVSGANVLTF. Together with reference TRBV11-2 and TRBJ2-6, the CDR3 gives the full variable domain: EAGVAQSPRYKIIEKRQSVAFWCNPISGHATLYWYQQILGQGPKLLIQFQNNGVVDDSQLPKDRFSAERLKGVDSTLKIQPAKLEDSAVYLCASSSMGLVSGANVLTFGAGSRLTVL.

The sample holds many counts of this clonotype. The chain uses TRBV20-1 and TRBJ2-2; weak D call: TRBD2 (5 bases). Trimming removed 3 bases from V and 1 base from J, with 6 bases in between. This CDR3 contains 13 residues. The V gene's germline CDR1 is DFQATT and CDR2 SNEGSKA (reference sequence). CDR3 sequence: CSARDWNTGELFF. As DNA, the CDR3 is TGCAGTGCTAGGGACTGGAACACCGGGGAGCTGTTTTTT.